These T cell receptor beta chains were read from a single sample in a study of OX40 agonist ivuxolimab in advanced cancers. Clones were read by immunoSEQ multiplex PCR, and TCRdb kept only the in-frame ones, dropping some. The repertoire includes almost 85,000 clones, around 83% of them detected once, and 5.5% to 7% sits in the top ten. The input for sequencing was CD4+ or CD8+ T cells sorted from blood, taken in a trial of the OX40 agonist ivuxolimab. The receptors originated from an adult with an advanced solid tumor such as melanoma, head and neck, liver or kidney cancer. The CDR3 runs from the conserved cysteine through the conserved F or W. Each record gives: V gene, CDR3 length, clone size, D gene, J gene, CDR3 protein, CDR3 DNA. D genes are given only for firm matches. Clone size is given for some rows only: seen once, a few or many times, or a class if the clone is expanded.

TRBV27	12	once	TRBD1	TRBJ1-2	CASSGGGGGYTF	TGTGCCAGCAGTGGAGGGGGCGGCGGCTACACCTTC
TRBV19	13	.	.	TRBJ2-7	CASSIGPLYEQYF	TGTGCCAGTAGTATAGGACCGCTCTACGAGCAGTACTTC
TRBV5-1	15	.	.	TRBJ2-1	CASSSAGYSYNEQFF	TGCGCCAGCAGCTCGGCGGGGTACTCCTACAATGAGCAGTTCTTC
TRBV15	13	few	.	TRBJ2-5	CATRGEAKETQYF	TGTGCCACCAGGGGGGAGGCGAAAGAGACCCAGTACTTC
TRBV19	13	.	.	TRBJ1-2	CASSPTVLDGYTF	TGTGCCAGTAGCCCGACAGTCCTTGATGGCTACACCTTC
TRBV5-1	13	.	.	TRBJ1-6	CASSPTDNSPLHF	TGCGCCAGCAGCCCGACAGATAATTCACCCCTCCACTTT
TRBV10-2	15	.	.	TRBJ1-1	CASSESLRGKTEAFF	TGCGCCAGCAGTGAGTCCCTCAGGGGTAAGACTGAAGCTTTCTTT
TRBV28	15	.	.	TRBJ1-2	CASSLSRGGSYGYTF	TGTGCCAGCAGTTTATCTAGGGGCGGAAGCTATGGCTACACCTTC
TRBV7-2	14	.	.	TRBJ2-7	CASSLQNSAYEQYF	TGTGCCAGCAGCTTACAAAACAGCGCCTACGAGCAGTACTTC
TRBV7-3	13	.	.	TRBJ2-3	CASSWKPTDTQYF	TGTGCCAGCAGCTGGAAGCCCACAGATACGCAGTATTTT
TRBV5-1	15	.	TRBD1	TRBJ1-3	CASSMGQGYGNTIYF	TGCGCCAGCAGCATGGGACAGGGGTATGGAAACACCATATATTTT
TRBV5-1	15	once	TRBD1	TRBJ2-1	CASSLGGGAYNEQFF	TGCGCCAGCAGCTTGGGAGGGGGCGCCTACAATGAGCAGTTCTTC
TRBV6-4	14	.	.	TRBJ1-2	CASSDYRETYGYTF	TGTGCCAGCAGTGACTACAGGGAAACCTATGGCTACACCTTC
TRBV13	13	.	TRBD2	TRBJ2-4	CASSFGTSGIQYF	TGTGCCAGCAGCTTCGGGACTAGCGGCATTCAGTACTTC
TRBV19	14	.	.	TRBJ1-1	CASSTRGGSTEAFF	TGTGCCAGTAGTACGCGAGGGGGGAGCACTGAAGCTTTCTTT
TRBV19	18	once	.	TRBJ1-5	CASSILTKLPYSNQPQHF	TGTGCCAGTAGTATCTTGACAAAACTGCCTTATAGCAATCAGCCCCAGCATTTT